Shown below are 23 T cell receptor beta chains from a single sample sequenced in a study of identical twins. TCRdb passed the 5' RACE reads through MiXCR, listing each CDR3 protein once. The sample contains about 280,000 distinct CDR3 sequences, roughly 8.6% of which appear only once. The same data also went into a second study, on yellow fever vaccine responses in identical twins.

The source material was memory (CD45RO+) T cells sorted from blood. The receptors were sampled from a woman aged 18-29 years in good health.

The CDR3 DNA is TGTGCCAGCAGCCAGGGATTCTCCACCGGGGAGCTGTTTTTT. Translating it yields CASSQGFSTGELFF. The chain joins TRBV7-7 to TRBJ2-2; maybe TRBD1 (5 bases). CDR3 length: 14 amino acids. Deletions cut 5 bases from V and 4 bases from J, with 11 bases between. Germline CDR1 is SSHAT and CDR2 is FNYEAQ (reference sequence). Combining the CDR3 with reference TRBV7-7 and TRBJ2-2 gives the whole variable domain GAGVSQSPRYKVTKRGQDVTLRCDPISSHATLYWYQQALGQGPEFLTYFNYEAQPDKSGLPSDRFSAERPEGSISTLTIQRTEQRDSAMYRCASSQGFSTGELFFGEGSRLTVL.

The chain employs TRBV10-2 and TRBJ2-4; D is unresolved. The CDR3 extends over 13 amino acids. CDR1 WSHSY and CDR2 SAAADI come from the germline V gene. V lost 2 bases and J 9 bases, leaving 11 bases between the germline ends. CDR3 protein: CASSELGLSIQYF. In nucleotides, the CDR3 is TGCGCCAGCAGTGAGCTTGGGTTGTCCATTCAGTACTTC.

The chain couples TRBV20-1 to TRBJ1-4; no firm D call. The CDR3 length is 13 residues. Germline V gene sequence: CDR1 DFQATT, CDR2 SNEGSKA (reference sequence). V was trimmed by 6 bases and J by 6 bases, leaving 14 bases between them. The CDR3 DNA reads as TGCAGTGCCCACGCCCCCGGGGATGAAAAACTGTTTTTT. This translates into CSAHAPGDEKLFF.

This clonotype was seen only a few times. The CDR3 reads CASSYSKGQWDPNRAETQYF. In DNA, the CDR3 is TGTGCCAGCAGTTACTCGAAGGGGCAATGGGATCCGAATAGAGCGGAGACCCAGTACTTC. The chain couples TRBV6-2 or TRBV6-3 to TRBJ2-5; D perhaps matches TRBD1 (5 bases). Germline CDR1 is MNHEY and CDR2 is SVGEGT. This CDR3 region has 20 residues. Deletions cut 0 bases from V and 5 bases from J, with 28 bases between.

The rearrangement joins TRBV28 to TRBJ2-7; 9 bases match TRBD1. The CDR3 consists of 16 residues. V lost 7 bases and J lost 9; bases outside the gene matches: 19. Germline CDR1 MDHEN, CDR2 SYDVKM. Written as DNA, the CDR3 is TGTGCCAGCACCACCTCGGGAGACAGGGGGGTACGGGGGCAGTACTTC. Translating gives CASTTSGDRGVRGQYF.

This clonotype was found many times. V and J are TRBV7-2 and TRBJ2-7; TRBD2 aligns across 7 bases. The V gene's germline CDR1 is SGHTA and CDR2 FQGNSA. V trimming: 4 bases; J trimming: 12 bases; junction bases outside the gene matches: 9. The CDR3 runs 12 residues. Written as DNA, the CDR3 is TGTGCCAGCAGCTGGGGACTACCCGGGGGGTACTTC. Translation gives CASSWGLPGGYF.

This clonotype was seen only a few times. The CDR3 DNA follows: TGCAGCGTACGCCGGGACCCCTGGGGGGAGCTGTTTTTT. Its translation is CSVRRDPWGELFF. This chain links TRBV29-1 with TRBJ2-2; TRBD1 or TRBD2 may be the D gene (5 bases each). Germline V gene lookup returns CDR1 SQVTM and CDR2 ANQGSEA. V gave up 6 bases and J gave up 8 bases, with 16 bases separating them. The CDR3 is made up of 13 amino acids.

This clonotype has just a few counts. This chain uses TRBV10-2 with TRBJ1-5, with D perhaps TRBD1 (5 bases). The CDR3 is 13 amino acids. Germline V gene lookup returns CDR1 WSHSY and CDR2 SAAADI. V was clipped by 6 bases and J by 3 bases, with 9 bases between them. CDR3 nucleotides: TGCGCCAGCAGCCCGGGACTCAATCAGCCCCAGCATTTT. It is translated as CASSPGLNQPQHF.

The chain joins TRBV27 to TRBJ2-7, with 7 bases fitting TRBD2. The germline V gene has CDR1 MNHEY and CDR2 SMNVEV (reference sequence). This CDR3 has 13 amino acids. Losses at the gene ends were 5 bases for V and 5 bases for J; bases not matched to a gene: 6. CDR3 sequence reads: CASSKAGTHEQYF. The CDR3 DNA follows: TGTGCCAGCAGTAAAGCGGGGACCCACGAGCAGTACTTC.

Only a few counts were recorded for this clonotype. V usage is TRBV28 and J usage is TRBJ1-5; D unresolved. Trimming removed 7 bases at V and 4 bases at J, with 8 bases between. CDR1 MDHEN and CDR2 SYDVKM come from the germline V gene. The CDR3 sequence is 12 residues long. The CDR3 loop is CASTPGNQPQHF. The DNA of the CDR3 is TGTGCCAGCACCCCCGGGAATCAGCCCCAGCATTTT.

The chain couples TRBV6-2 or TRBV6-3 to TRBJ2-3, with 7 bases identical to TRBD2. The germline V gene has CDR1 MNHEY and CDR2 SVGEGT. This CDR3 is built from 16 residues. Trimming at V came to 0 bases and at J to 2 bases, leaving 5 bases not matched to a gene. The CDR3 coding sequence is TGTGCCAGCAGTTACTCGACGGGGGGACTCACAGATACGCAGTATTTT. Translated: CASSYSTGGLTDTQYF.

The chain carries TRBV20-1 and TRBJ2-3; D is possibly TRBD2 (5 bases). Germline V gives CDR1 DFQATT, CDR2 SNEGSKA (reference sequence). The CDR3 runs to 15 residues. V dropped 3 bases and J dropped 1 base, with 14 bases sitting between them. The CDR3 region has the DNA TGCAGTGCTAGTTGGCGGACTGGGGGCACAGATACGCAGTATTTT. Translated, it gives CSASWRTGGTDTQYF.

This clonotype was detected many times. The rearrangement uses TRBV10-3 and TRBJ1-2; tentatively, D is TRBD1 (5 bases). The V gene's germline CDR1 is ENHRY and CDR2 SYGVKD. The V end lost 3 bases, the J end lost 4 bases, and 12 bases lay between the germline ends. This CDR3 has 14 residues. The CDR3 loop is CAISDLSGGYGYTF. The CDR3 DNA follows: TGTGCCATCAGTGACCTCTCCGGGGGCTATGGCTACACCTTC.

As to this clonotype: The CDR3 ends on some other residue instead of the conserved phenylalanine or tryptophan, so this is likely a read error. CDR3 residues: CASNGDRWNQPQHS. The CDR3 DNA reads as TGTGCCAGCAATGGGGACAGGTGGAATCAGCCCCAGCATTCT. The chain recombines TRBV28 with TRBJ1-5; the match to TRBD1 covers 8 bases. This CDR3 spans 14 amino acids. Germline CDR1 is MDHEN and CDR2 is SYDVKM. The ends lost 7 bases at V and 4 bases at J; junction bases unmatched: 6.

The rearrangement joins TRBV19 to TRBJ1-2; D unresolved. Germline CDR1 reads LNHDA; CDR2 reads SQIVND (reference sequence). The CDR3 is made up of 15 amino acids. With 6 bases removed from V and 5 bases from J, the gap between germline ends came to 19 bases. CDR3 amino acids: CASRSGRNLGYGYTF. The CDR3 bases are TGTGCCAGTAGGTCCGGGAGGAACTTGGGGTATGGCTACACCTTC.

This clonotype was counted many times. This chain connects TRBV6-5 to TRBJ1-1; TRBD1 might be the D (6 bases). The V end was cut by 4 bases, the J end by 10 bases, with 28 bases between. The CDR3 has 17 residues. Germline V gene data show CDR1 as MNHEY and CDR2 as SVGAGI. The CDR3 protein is CASSSIGAERERGTAFF. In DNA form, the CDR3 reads TGTGCCAGCAGTTCCATCGGCGCGGAACGGGAAAGGGGGACAGCTTTCTTT.

CDR3 DNA: TGTGCCAGCCGGGGCGGGAGGGGCTCCTACGAGCAGTACTTC. Its translation is CASRGGRGSYEQYF. The V and J genes are TRBV28 and TRBJ2-7; 9 bases agree with TRBD2. CDR1 is MDHEN and CDR2 is SYDVKM in the germline V gene. This CDR3 has 14 amino acids. The J segment lost 0 bases and the V segment lost 8 bases, leaving 5 bases of the junction unmatched.

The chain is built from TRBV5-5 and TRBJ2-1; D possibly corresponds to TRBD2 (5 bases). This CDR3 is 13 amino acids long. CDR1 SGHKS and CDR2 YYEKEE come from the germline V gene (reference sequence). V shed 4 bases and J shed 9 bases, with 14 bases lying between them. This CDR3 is CASSTYSGVEQFF. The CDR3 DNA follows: TGTGCCAGCAGCACGTACTCCGGGGTTGAGCAGTTCTTC.

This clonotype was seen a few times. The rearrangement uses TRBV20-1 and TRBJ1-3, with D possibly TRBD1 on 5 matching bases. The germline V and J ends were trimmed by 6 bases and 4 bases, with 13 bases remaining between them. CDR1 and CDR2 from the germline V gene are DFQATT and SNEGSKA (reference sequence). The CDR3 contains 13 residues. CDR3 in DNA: TGCAGTGCCCCCGGGACTTCAGGAAACACCATATATTTT. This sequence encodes CSAPGTSGNTIYF.

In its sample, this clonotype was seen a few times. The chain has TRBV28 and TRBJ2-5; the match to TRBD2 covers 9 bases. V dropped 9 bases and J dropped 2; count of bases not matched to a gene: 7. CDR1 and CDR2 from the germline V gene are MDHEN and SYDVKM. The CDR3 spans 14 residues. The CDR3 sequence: CASFRAGGQETQYF. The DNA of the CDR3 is TGTGCCAGTTTTCGGGCGGGGGGGCAAGAGACCCAGTACTTC.

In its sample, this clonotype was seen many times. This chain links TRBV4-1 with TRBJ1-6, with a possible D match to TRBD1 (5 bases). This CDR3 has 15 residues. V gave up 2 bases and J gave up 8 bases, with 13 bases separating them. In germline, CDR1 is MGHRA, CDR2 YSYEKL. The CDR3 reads CASSQRDLIDSPLHF. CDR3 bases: TGCGCCAGCAGCCAACGGGACTTAATAGATTCACCCCTCCACTTT.

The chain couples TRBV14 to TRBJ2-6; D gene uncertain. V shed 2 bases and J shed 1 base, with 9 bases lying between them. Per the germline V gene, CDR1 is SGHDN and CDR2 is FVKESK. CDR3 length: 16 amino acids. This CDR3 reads CASSQTPGSGANVLTF. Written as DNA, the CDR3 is TGTGCCAGCAGCCAAACACCCGGGTCTGGGGCCAACGTCCTGACTTTC.

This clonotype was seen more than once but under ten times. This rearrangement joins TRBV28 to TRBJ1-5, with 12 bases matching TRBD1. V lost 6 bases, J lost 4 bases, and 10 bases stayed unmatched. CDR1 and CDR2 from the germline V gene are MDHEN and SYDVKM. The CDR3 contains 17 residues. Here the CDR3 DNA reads TGTGCCAGCAGCCCCCGGGACAGGGGGCTGTTAAATCAGCCCCAGCATTTT. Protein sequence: CASSPRDRGLLNQPQHF.